This is a list of T cell receptor beta chains from one sample in a study of T cells in localized non-small cell lung cancer. This table comes from immunoSEQ multiplex PCR, and its TCRdb copy is limited to in-frame clones, with some not included. The table includes approximately 35,000 clones, 91% detected once. The sequences come from peripheral blood mononuclear cells, collected before any cancer treatment. All receptors come from a female donor older than 55 with stage II lung adenocarcinoma. The CDR3 runs from the conserved cysteine through the conserved F or W. A D gene is named only where the DNA matches it firmly. The size entry is marked missing in some rows and otherwise reads once, few, many or a size class.

J gene,clone size,D gene,V gene,CDR3 DNA,CDR3 protein
TRBJ1-5,NA,TRBD1,TRBV10-3,TGTGCCATCAGTGAAACAGGGGATCGCAATCAGCCCCAGCATTTT,CAISETGDRNQPQHF
TRBJ1-5,once,NA,TRBV19,TGTGCCAGTAGTATAGTTGGGGGGCCCGGACAGCCCCAGCATTTT,CASSIVGGPGQPQHF
TRBJ1-5,NA,NA,TRBV4-3,TGCGCCAGCAGCCAAGGGGTTGATCAGCCCCAGCATTTT,CASSQGVDQPQHF
TRBJ1-4,NA,TRBD1,TRBV6-5,TGTGCCAGCGCCGGGACAGGGGGCCGGGTTGAAAAACTGTTTTTT,CASAGTGGRVEKLFF
TRBJ2-2,once,NA,TRBV5-1,TGCGCCAGCAGCCTCGGGAGTGGCACCGGGGAGCTGTTTTTT,CASSLGSGTGELFF
TRBJ1-6,NA,NA,TRBV5-5,TGTGCCAGCAGCTTGGGGAATCTAAGGATAAATTCACCCCTCCACTTT,CASSLGNLRINSPLHF
TRBJ2-7,NA,TRBD1,TRBV28,TGTGCCAGCAGCCCCCCCGTGACAGGGGACTACGAGCAGTACTTC,CASSPPVTGDYEQYF
TRBJ2-2,once,TRBD1,TRBV27,TGTGCCAGCAGCTTCGGACAGGGACTGAACACCGGGGAGCTGTTTTTT,CASSFGQGLNTGELFF
TRBJ1-1,once,NA,TRBV29-1,TGCAGCGTTCCGATGGCCCTTCCTTCTGAAGCTTTCTTT,CSVPMALPSEAFF
TRBJ2-1,NA,TRBD2,TRBV10-3,TGTGCCATCAGGGATAGCGGGGGCTCCTACAATGAGCAGTTCTTC,CAIRDSGGSYNEQFF
TRBJ1-1,NA,NA,TRBV7-2,TGTGCCAGCAGCTTAGCGCTAAATCCTAACACTGAAGCTTTCTTT,CASSLALNPNTEAFF
TRBJ1-1,NA,NA,TRBV20-1,TGCAGGGGCCGCGGGGACACTGAAGCTTTCTTT,CRGRGDTEAFF
TRBJ2-7,NA,TRBD2,TRBV27,TGTGCCAGCAGTTCTAAATTTGGGACTAGCGGGACTCGTTTCTACGAGCAGTACTTC,CASSSKFGTSGTRFYEQYF
TRBJ2-6,NA,NA,TRBV5-5,TGTGCCAGCAGCTTCTCAGGGTTCCCGATTTCCTCTGGGGCCAACGTCCTGACTTTC,CASSFSGFPISSGANVLTF
TRBJ1-1,NA,NA,TRBV4-1,TGCGCCAGCAGCCGGGGATCTTCCGGGTACACTGAAGCTTTCTTT,CASSRGSSGYTEAFF
TRBJ2-7,NA,TRBD2,TRBV9,TGTGCCAGCAGCGTAGCTCTAGCGGGGTACGAGCAGTACTTC,CASSVALAGYEQYF
TRBJ1-1,once,NA,TRBV11-1,TGTGCCAGCCGGACCGCGCTGAACACTGAAGCTTTCTTT,CASRTALNTEAFF
TRBJ1-4,NA,NA,TRBV21-1,TGTGCCAGCAGCAAGAGACCGCTTAATGAAAAACTGTTTTTT,CASSKRPLNEKLFF
TRBJ2-2,NA,NA,TRBV11-3,TGTGCCAGCAGCTGGGTAGGCAACACCGGGGAGCTGTTTTTT,CASSWVGNTGELFF